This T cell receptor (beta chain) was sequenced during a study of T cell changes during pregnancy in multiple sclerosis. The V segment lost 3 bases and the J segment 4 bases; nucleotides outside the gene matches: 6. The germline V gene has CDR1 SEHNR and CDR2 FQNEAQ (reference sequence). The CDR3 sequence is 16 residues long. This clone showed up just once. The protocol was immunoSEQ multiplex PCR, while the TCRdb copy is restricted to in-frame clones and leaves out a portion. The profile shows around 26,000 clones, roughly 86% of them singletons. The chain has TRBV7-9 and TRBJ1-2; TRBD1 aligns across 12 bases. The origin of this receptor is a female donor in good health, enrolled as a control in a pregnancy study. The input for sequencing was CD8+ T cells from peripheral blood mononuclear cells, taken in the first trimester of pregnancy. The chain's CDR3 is CASSLSGTGGRYGYTF. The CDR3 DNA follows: TGTGCCAGCAGCTTGTCCGGGACAGGGGGCCGCTATGGCTACACCTTC.